These 14 T cell receptor beta chains were all obtained from the same sample, sequenced in a study of blood T cell repertoires in COVID-19. TCRdb keeps only in-frame clones here, not all; method: immunoSEQ multiplex PCR. The sample gives about 120,000 clones, approximately 70% of which show up once; under 0.95% is in the top ten. The sample was peripheral blood. These TCRs come from a human donor with acute or convalescent COVID-19. The donor label of this sample is uncertain.

The chain is built from TRBV7-9 and TRBJ1-4; maybe TRBD1 (6 bases). From germline, CDR1 is SEHNR and CDR2 FQNEAQ (reference sequence). V lost 1 base to trimming and J lost 8 bases, with 14 bases between them. This CDR3 region has 15 residues. The CDR3 reads CASSLDMTGAEKLFF. CDR3 in DNA: TGTGCCAGCAGCTTAGATATGACAGGTGCCGAAAAACTGTTTTTT.

This rearrangement joins TRBV2 to TRBJ1-1; TRBD1 is a possible D gene (5 bases). V was cut by 7 bases and J by 10 bases, with 19 bases left in between. The CDR3 is made up of 13 amino acids. Germline V lookup: CDR1 SNHLY, CDR2 FYNNEI. The CDR3 DNA follows: TGTGCCAGCACCCGACAGCAGTCGATTGGAGCTTTCTTT. It codes for CASTRQQSIGAFF.

The chain joins TRBV15 to TRBJ2-7; 7 bases agree with TRBD1. CDR1 and CDR2 (germline): LNHNV, YYDKDF (reference sequence). The CDR3 is 13 residues long. Trimming at V came to 6 bases and at J to 7 bases, leaving 9 bases not matched to a gene. The CDR3 here is CATSVNRGGEQYV. CDR3 DNA: TGTGCCACCAGTGTAAACAGGGGCGGGGAGCAGTACGTC.

This clone was seen a handful of times. The CDR3, as DNA: TGTGCCAGCAGTTTGCGGCCCTTGATGAACACTGAAGCTTTCTTT. This codes for CASSLRPLMNTEAFF. The V gene is TRBV27, the J gene TRBJ1-1; D is unclear. Germline CDR1 and CDR2: MNHEY and SMNVEV (reference sequence). The ends were cut back, 3 bases at V and 0 bases at J, with 11 bases in the middle. This CDR3 comprises 15 residues.

This clone is a singleton in its sample. Here the CDR3 reads CASRHSREGRATGNTIYF. The CDR3 DNA follows: TGTGCCAGTAGACACTCCCGTGAGGGGAGGGCGACTGGAAACACCATATATTTT. The V and J genes are TRBV21-1 and TRBJ1-3. TRBV21-1 represents a pseudogene. CDR3 length equals 18 residues.

This chain joins TRBV6-2 or TRBV6-3 and TRBJ2-4, with D unresolved. The V end was cut by 6 bases, the J end by 0 bases, with 15 bases between. The germline CDR1 and CDR2 sequences are MNHEY and SVGEGT. The CDR3 runs to 16 residues. The CDR3 nucleotides read TGTGCCAGCAGCCCTCAAGAGAGATTAGCCAAAAACATTCAGTACTTC. It is translated as CASSPQERLAKNIQYF.

The J gene is TRBJ2-7, the V gene TRBV7-9, with D possibly TRBD2 on 5 matching bases. The CDR3 is made up of 13 amino acids. Germline V lookup: CDR1 SEHNR, CDR2 FQNEAQ (reference sequence). V was shortened by 3 bases and J by 1 base, with 7 bases between the two germline ends. The CDR3 DNA reads as TGTGCCAGCAGCTTCACGGGGTCCTACGAGCAGTACTTC. Translating gives CASSFTGSYEQYF.

The rearrangement links TRBV5-1 to TRBJ2-7, with 8 positions matching TRBD2. The ends lost 4 bases at V and 3 bases at J; junction bases unmatched: 0. Germline CDR1 is SGHRS and CDR2 is YFSETQ. The CDR3 length is 12 residues. CDR3 sequence reads: CASSAGGYEQYF. CDR3 nucleotides: TGCGCCAGCAGCGCGGGGGGCTACGAGCAGTACTTC.

The chain links TRBV2 to TRBJ1-1; D is unclear. This CDR3 comprises 13 residues. Germline V gives CDR1 SNHLY, CDR2 FYNNEI. Trimming left V 11 bases short and J 1 base short, with 14 bases between. The CDR3 DNA is TGTGCCGGCCAAACAGAAGCGAACACTGAAGCTTTCTTT. Translation gives CAGQTEANTEAFF.

The chain uses TRBV27 and TRBJ2-3, with 11 bases identical to TRBD2. The V segment lost 2 bases and the J segment 3 bases; nucleotides outside the gene matches: 4. The CDR3 is made up of 16 amino acids. The germline CDR1 and CDR2 sequences are MNHEY and SMNVEV (reference sequence). As DNA, the CDR3 is TGTGCCAGCAGTTTAAATAGCGGGGGGGCGACAGATACGCAGTATTTT. Its protein product is CASSLNSGGATDTQYF.

The table lists this clone with many counts. This chain links TRBV5-6 with TRBJ1-4; D is unclear. The CDR3 is 15 residues long. Trimming left V 3 bases short and J 4 bases short, with 13 bases between. Germline CDR1 SGHDT, CDR2 YYEEEE. This CDR3 is CASSSASGYNEKLFF. The CDR3 DNA sequence: TGTGCCAGCAGCTCCGCGTCGGGGTATAATGAAAAACTGTTTTTT.

This clone has more than one count but fewer than ten. CDR3 DNA: TGTGCCAGCAGCAGAGTCGGAGGGGAGCAGTTCTTC. As protein: CASSRVGGEQFF. The chain links TRBV21-1 to TRBJ2-1; no check of the table's D call, TRBD2, against the DNA was made. TRBV21-1 is annotated as a pseudogene. The CDR3 loop spans 12 amino acids.

This clone was seen a single time. The chain recombines TRBV12-5 with TRBJ2-5; 9 bases fit TRBD1. The germline CDR1 and CDR2 sequences are LGHNT and FRNRAP. The CDR3 length is 15 residues. Unmatched junction bases numbered 8, after V lost 4 bases and J lost 5 bases. CDR3 region: CASGSGTGREETQYF. The CDR3 bases are TGTGCTAGTGGTTCTGGGACAGGGAGGGAGGAGACCCAGTACTTC.

The V and J genes are TRBV3-1 (or the pseudogene TRBV3-2) and TRBJ1-6, with unresolved D. Deletions cut 4 bases from V and 10 bases from J, with 8 bases between. The germline V gene has CDR1 LGHDT and CDR2 YNNKEL (reference sequence). CDR3 length: 12 residues. As DNA, the CDR3 is TGTGCCAGCAGCCGACAACAATCACCCCTCCACTTT. Encoded protein: CASSRQQSPLHF.